The 27 T cell receptor beta chains presented below share a single source sample, sequenced in a study of T cells in Graves' hyperthyroidism and ophthalmopathy. Amplified TCR beta CDR3 regions came from RNA transcripts. When the TCR CDR3 underwent first-round RT-PCR, the HTBI primer set was used. MiXCR was run by TCRdb on the multiplex PCR reads, yielding one entry per CDR3 protein. This sample has hundreds of thousands of distinct CDR3 sequences; around 15% occur once, and the top ten carry about 13%. The sequenced material came from blood. These receptors all stem from a man aged 18 to 30 with Graves' ophthalmopathy.

In this sample, this clonotype turned up once. DNA of the CDR3: TGTGCCACCAGCATTGGGACTAGCCGCTACGAGCAGTACTTC. Encoded protein: CATSIGTSRYEQYF. The V and J genes are TRBV15 and TRBJ2-7; TRBD2 agrees at 9 bases. The CDR3 has 14 amino acids. V was pared by 4 bases and J by 3 bases, with 4 bases of the junction left unmatched. Germline V gives CDR1 LNHNV, CDR2 YYDKDF (reference sequence). The full variable domain, completed using reference TRBV15 and TRBJ2-7, is DAMVIQNPRYQVTQFGKPVTLSCSQTLNHNVMYWYQQKSSQAPKLLFHYYDKDFNNEADTPDNFQSRRPNTSFCFLDIRSPGLGDTAMYLCATSIGTSRYEQYFGPGTRLTVT.

In its sample, this clonotype was seen many times. The rearrangement uses TRBV29-1 and TRBJ2-3; D perhaps matches TRBD1 (6 bases). The CDR3 loop spans 18 amino acids. From germline, CDR1 is SQVTM and CDR2 ANQGSEA. V gave up 2 bases and J gave up 5 bases, with 26 bases separating them. CDR3 residues: CSVETDRQGHLKGDTQYF. CDR3 nucleotide sequence: TGCAGCGTTGAAACAGATCGGCAGGGACACCTAAAGGGAGATACGCAGTATTTT.

This clonotype was detected only once. This CDR3 is CASSPASHYGYTF. In DNA, the CDR3 is TGTGCCAGCAGCCCCGCCTCGCACTATGGCTACACCTTC. V and J are TRBV7-9 and TRBJ1-2; D is ambiguous. CDR3 length equals 13 residues. Germline V CDR1 and CDR2: SEHNR, FQNEAQ (reference sequence). Trimming removed 5 bases from V and 3 bases from J, with 10 bases in between.

This clonotype was counted ten times or more. The chain combines TRBV27 with TRBJ2-6, with 8 bases aligning to TRBD1. The trim removed 6 bases at V and 2 bases at J, leaving 3 bases unmatched. The CDR3 is 15 amino acids. The germline V gene has CDR1 MNHEY and CDR2 SMNVEV (reference sequence). CDR3 protein: CASRRQGTGANVLTF. In DNA form, the CDR3 reads TGTGCCAGCAGACGACAGGGGACTGGGGCCAACGTCCTGACTTTC.

About this clonotype itself: A junction end diverges from the germline sequence, so it may reflect a read error. V and J are TRBV29-1 and TRBJ2-7; unclear D gene. Germline V lookup: CDR1 SQVTM, CDR2 ANQGSEA. The CDR3 consists of 12 residues. CDR3 bases: TGCAGCGTTGTCTTGGGGTACTACAAGCAGTACTTC. Translated: CSVVLGYYKQYF.

In this sample, this clonotype turned up many times. The V call is TRBV12-3 or TRBV12-4, the J call TRBJ1-4, with D maybe TRBD1 (6 bases). V was trimmed by 6 bases and J by 7 bases, leaving 12 bases between them. The CDR3 spans 13 residues. The CDR3 bases are TGTGCCAGCAGACCACAAGGGGGTGAAAAACTGTTTTTT. This translates into CASRPQGGEKLFF.

The V call is TRBV5-6, the J call TRBJ2-1; 7 bases map to TRBD2. The germline V gene has CDR1 SGHDT and CDR2 YYEEEE. CDR3 length: 17 amino acids. V was pared by 6 bases and J by 8 bases, with 20 bases of the junction left unmatched. CDR3 bases: TGTGCCAGCAACCTCCTCGCGTGGACTAGTGGGGGGTATGAGCAGTTCTTC. It encodes CASNLLAWTSGGYEQFF.

This clonotype was recorded at least ten times. This sequence joins TRBV14 and TRBJ1-1; D is undetermined. Trimming removed 3 bases at V and 1 base at J, with 12 bases between. From germline, CDR1 is SGHDN and CDR2 FVKESK. This CDR3 spans 15 amino acids. The CDR3 DNA reads TGTGCCAGCAGCCAGACCCCGGGAGCGAACACTGAAGCTTTCTTT. Protein: CASSQTPGANTEAFF. The entire variable domain, with the rest obtained from reference TRBV14 and TRBJ1-1, is as follows: EAGVTQFPSHSVIEKGQTVTLRCDPISGHDNLYWYRRVMGKEIKFLLHFVKESKQDESGMPNNRFLAERTGGTYSTLKVQPAELEDSGVYFCASSQTPGANTEAFFGQGTRLTVV.

This clonotype was found a few times. The V call is TRBV7-6, the J call TRBJ2-5; D gene unclear. Germline V gene sequence: CDR1 SGHVS, CDR2 FNYEAQ. Trimming took off 4 bases at V and 3 bases at J, with 15 bases between the two ends. The CDR3 is made up of 15 amino acids. Here the CDR3 reads CASSYGDFPKETQYF. CDR3 sequence (DNA): TGTGCCAGCAGCTACGGCGACTTCCCTAAAGAGACCCAGTACTTC.

This clonotype was observed many times. The CDR3 loop is CASSPGRRLRGYTF. For the CDR3, the DNA is TGTGCCAGCAGCCCCGGCAGGCGGCTCCGGGGCTACACCTTC. The chain has TRBV3-1 and TRBJ1-2; D gene unclear. V was trimmed by 4 bases and J by 8 bases, leaving 17 bases between them. CDR3 length equals 14 residues. CDR1 LGHDT and CDR2 YNNKEL come from the germline V gene (reference sequence).

This clonotype was counted a few times. V is TRBV15 and J is TRBJ2-7; TRBD2 is a possible D gene (5 bases). The germline V and J ends were trimmed by 0 bases and 7 bases, with 10 bases remaining between them. Germline assignment: CDR1 LNHNV and CDR2 YYDKDF (reference sequence). This CDR3 comprises 13 residues. The CDR3: CATSRDLSGEQYF. The CDR3 nucleotides read TGTGCCACCAGCAGAGATTTATCGGGGGAGCAGTACTTC.

This clonotype was recorded many times. The V call is TRBV7-9, the J call TRBJ1-5, with D possibly being TRBD1 (6 bases). The germline V and J ends were trimmed by 5 bases and 6 bases, with 11 bases remaining between them. Germline CDR1 is SEHNR and CDR2 is FQNEAQ (reference sequence). The CDR3 consists of 13 residues. The CDR3 is CASSLEGGQPQHF. CDR3 DNA sequence: TGTGCCAGCAGCCTGGAGGGGGGTCAGCCCCAGCATTTT.

V is TRBV12-3 or TRBV12-4 and J is TRBJ2-3; D uncertain. The CDR3 is 14 amino acids. V lost 5 bases and J 6 bases, leaving 15 bases between the germline ends. Written as DNA, the CDR3 is TGTGCCAGCAGTCTACTCCACGCGCGGGATACGCAGTATTTT. The encoded protein is CASSLLHARDTQYF.

This clonotype was recorded at least ten times. The chain links TRBV2 to TRBJ1-6, with D uncertain. The ends were cut back, 4 bases at V and 4 bases at J, with 8 bases in the middle. CDR1 is SNHLY and CDR2 is FYNNEI in the germline V gene. The CDR3 sequence is 14 residues long. The CDR3 sequence: CASSGPPYNSPLHF. CDR3 nucleotide sequence: TGTGCCAGCAGTGGCCCCCCATATAATTCACCCCTCCACTTT. Supplemented by reference TRBV2 and TRBJ1-6, the full variable domain reads EPEVTQTPSHQVTQMGQEVILRCVPISNHLYFYWYRQILGQKVEFLVSFYNNEISEKSEIFDDQFSVERPDGSNFTLKIRSTKLEDSAMYFCASSGPPYNSPLHFGNGTRLTVT.

This clonotype was observed a few times. The chain is built from TRBV19 and TRBJ2-7; D may be TRBD2 (6 bases). This CDR3 contains 15 residues. Trimming removed 3 bases at V and 2 bases at J, with 14 bases between. The germline CDR1 and CDR2 sequences are LNHDA and SQIVND (reference sequence). CDR3 sequence: CASSMGPGLPYEQYF. The CDR3 DNA reads as TGTGCCAGTAGTATGGGACCGGGACTCCCCTACGAGCAGTACTTC.

In this sample, this clonotype turned up many times. This rearrangement joins TRBV2 to TRBJ2-2; 9 positions agree with TRBD2. CDR1 SNHLY and CDR2 FYNNEI come from the germline V gene. The CDR3 covers 16 residues. After removal of 8 bases from V and 2 bases from J, the junction contained 9 bases not matched to a gene. The CDR3 nucleotides read TGTGCCAGCCGCAAGACTAGCGGTGCCAACACCGGGGAGCTGTTTTTT. Protein sequence: CASRKTSGANTGELFF.

This chain connects TRBV5-1 to TRBJ1-4, with 9 bases aligning to TRBD1. Germline V CDR1 and CDR2: SGHRS, YFSETQ. The CDR3 totals 14 residues. V lost 1 base to trimming and J lost 7 bases; unmatched junction nucleotides: 2. The CDR3 sequence is CASSLTGGSEKLFF. As DNA, the CDR3 is TGCGCCAGCAGCTTGACAGGGGGCAGTGAAAAACTGTTTTTT.

With regard to this clonotype: One end of the junction does not line up with germline, which may come from a read error. The chain joins TRBV7-2 to TRBJ1-2; D unresolved. The CDR3 runs 20 residues. Germline V gene lookup returns CDR1 SGHTA and CDR2 FQGNSA. This CDR3 is CASSLRSRTYGWAENYGYAF. CDR3 nucleotide sequence: TGTGCCAGCAGCTTACGAAGTCGAACATACGGATGGGCAGAAAACTATGGCTACGCCTTC.

This clonotype was picked up a small number of times. V is TRBV7-9 and J is TRBJ2-7; no definite D call. CDR3 length: 15 amino acids. Trimming left V 7 bases short and J 5 bases short, with 21 bases between. In germline, CDR1 is SEHNR, CDR2 FQNEAQ (reference sequence). CDR3 coding DNA: TGTGCCAGCACCCCAGGTGACCGGCGGTACCACGAGCAGTACTTC. Residues: CASTPGDRRYHEQYF.

A few counts support this clonotype. The V call is TRBV20-1, the J call TRBJ2-5; D is possibly TRBD1 or TRBD2 (5 bases each). Trimming cost V 3 bases and J 1 base, with 12 bases left between them. From germline, CDR1 is DFQATT and CDR2 SNEGSKA (reference sequence). CDR3 length: 14 residues. CDR3 sequence: CSASDTGLQETQYF. In DNA form, the CDR3 reads TGCAGTGCTAGTGACACGGGGCTCCAAGAGACCCAGTACTTC.

The V gene is TRBV30, the J gene TRBJ2-5; D remains ambiguous. CDR3 size: 14 residues. Germline V gives CDR1 GTSNPN, CDR2 SVGIG (reference sequence). Trimming took off 3 bases at V and 4 bases at J, with 15 bases between the two ends. CDR3 in DNA: TGTGCCTGGAGGCCCCATGTCTTGGGAGAGACCCAGTACTTC. It translates to CAWRPHVLGETQYF.

This clonotype was counted at least ten times. This sequence joins TRBV20-1 and TRBJ2-1, with TRBD2 identical over 9 bases. The V gene's germline CDR1 is DFQATT and CDR2 SNEGSKA (reference sequence). The CDR3 length is 14 residues. Unmatched junction bases numbered 9, after V lost 6 bases and J lost 6 bases. The CDR3 reads CSALGASGTNEQFF. The CDR3 coding sequence is TGCAGTGCCCTCGGAGCTAGCGGGACCAATGAGCAGTTCTTC.

This clonotype was seen ten or more times. V usage is TRBV28 and J usage is TRBJ2-6; D is uncertain. Germline V gives CDR1 MDHEN, CDR2 SYDVKM. CDR3 length equals 13 residues. V was pared by 10 bases and J by 0 bases, with 7 bases between. The CDR3 spells CAILSSGANVLTF. The CDR3 DNA follows: TGTGCCATCCTTAGCTCTGGGGCCAACGTCCTGACTTTC. The full variable domain, its missing parts supplied by reference TRBV28 and TRBJ2-6, is DVKVTQSSRYLVKRTGEKVFLECVQDMDHENMFWYRQDPGLGLRLIYFSYDVKMKEKGDIPEGYSVSREKKERFSLILESASTNQTSMYLCAILSSGANVLTFGAGSRLTVL.

This clonotype came up many times. This sequence joins TRBV6-2 or TRBV6-3 and TRBJ1-1, with 8 bases lining up with TRBD1. Germline V gene sequence: CDR1 MNHEY, CDR2 SVGEGT. V shed 5 bases and J 5 bases; nucleotides not matched to a gene: 10. The CDR3 spans 15 residues. The CDR3 DNA sequence: TGTGCCAGCAGTCCGCTCAGGGGGCGGGTAACTGAAGCTTTCTTT. Amino acid sequence: CASSPLRGRVTEAFF.

Here the CDR3 reads CASSLREGDNEQFF. CDR3 sequence (DNA): TGTGCCAGCAGTTTACGGGAGGGGGACAATGAGCAGTTCTTC. This rearrangement joins TRBV27 to TRBJ2-1; 8 nucleotides align to TRBD2. Germline lookup yields CDR1 MNHEY and CDR2 SMNVEV (reference sequence). The length of the CDR3 is 14 residues. J lost 5 bases, V lost 2 bases, and 2 bases had no gene match.

The chain joins TRBV20-1 to TRBJ2-4, with no clear D. Trimming took off 3 bases at V and 6 bases at J, with 24 bases between the two ends. Germline CDR1 and CDR2: DFQATT and SNEGSKA (reference sequence). The CDR3 sequence is 17 residues long. The CDR3 nucleotides are TGCAGTGCTAGTGGCTCGGTAGACATCCTAAGAGGAAACATTCAGTACTTC. This codes for CSASGSVDILRGNIQYF.

The chain links TRBV10-3 to TRBJ2-2; maybe TRBD2 (5 bases). CDR1 ENHRY and CDR2 SYGVKD come from the germline V gene. V gave up 4 bases and J gave up 0 bases, with 9 bases separating them. The CDR3 spans 15 residues. CDR3 DNA: TGTGCCATCAGTGGGTTGCGGGCGAACACCGGGGAGCTGTTTTTT. It translates to CAISGLRANTGELFF.